Presented here are 12 T cell receptor beta chains from one specimen sequenced in a study of CD8+CD57+ T cells in acquired aplastic anemia. The authors sequenced patients whose flow cytometry had shown CD8+CD57+ cell expansion. CDR3 and TCR beta VDJ profiling relied on a genomic DNA template. From the reads, TCRdb called clonotypes with MiXCR, one entry per CDR3 protein. The sample holds about 160,000 distinct CDR3 sequences, roughly 48% seen once. The sequenced sample consisted of sorted CD4+, CD8+, or CD8+CD57+ T cells (not recorded which) from PBMCs. These receptors were obtained from a human donor with aplastic anemia.

The chain has TRBV25-1 and TRBJ2-1; D gene unclear. The CDR3 consists of 13 residues. CDR1 is MGHDK and CDR2 is SYGVNS in the germline V gene. V was shortened by 8 bases and J by 9 bases, with 17 bases between the two germline ends. The CDR3 reads CASLKYSSSEQFF. The CDR3 DNA sequence: TGTGCCAGCCTCAAATATAGTAGCAGTGAGCAGTTCTTC.

At least ten counts were recorded for this clonotype. CDR3 in DNA: TGTGCCACCAGGGGAGCAGGGTGGACTGAAGCTTTCTTT. The encoded protein is CATRGAGWTEAFF. The chain uses TRBV24-1 and TRBJ1-1, with a possible D match to TRBD1 (5 bases). Trimming removed 7 bases from V and 5 bases from J, with 13 bases in between. This CDR3 has 13 amino acids. From germline, CDR1 is KGHDR and CDR2 SFDVKD.

V and J are TRBV11-2 and TRBJ2-7; 12 bases match TRBD2. The CDR3 is 14 residues long. The germline CDR1 and CDR2 sequences are SGHAT and FQNNGV. With 4 bases clipped from V and 5 bases from J, the junction kept 3 bases outside the gene matches. For the CDR3, the DNA is TGTGCCAGCAGCTCGACTAGCGGGAGTGACGAGCAGTACTTC. It is translated as CASSSTSGSDEQYF.

This rearrangement joins TRBV19 to TRBJ2-7, with 10 bases aligning to TRBD2. V lost 6 bases, J lost 3 bases, and 2 bases stayed unmatched. This CDR3 contains 13 residues. Germline values: CDR1 LNHDA, CDR2 SQIVND (reference sequence). CDR3: CASRSSGSYEQYF. The CDR3 DNA reads TGTGCCAGTAGGTCTAGCGGGAGCTACGAGCAGTACTTC.

This clonotype appeared a few times. The rearrangement joins TRBV10-3 to TRBJ2-6; D possibly uses TRBD1 or TRBD2 (7 bases each). Trimming stripped 9 bases from V and 2 bases from J, with 14 bases between. This CDR3 has 15 residues. The germline V gene has CDR1 ENHRY and CDR2 SYGVKD. The CDR3 reads CAIFQGGTGANVLTF. CDR3 in DNA: TGTGCCATTTTCCAGGGGGGGACTGGGGCCAACGTCCTGACTTTC.

The chain has TRBV12-3 or TRBV12-4 and TRBJ1-2; D remains unclear. V was shortened by 5 bases and J by 7 bases, with 11 bases between the two germline ends. The CDR3 totals 12 residues. DNA of the CDR3: TGTGCCAGCAGTGAGGAGGCCAGTGGCTACACCTTC. It codes for CASSEEASGYTF.

This clonotype was counted only a few times. The DNA of the CDR3 is TGCGCCAGCAGCGAGAAAAACTATGGCTACACCTTC. Amino acids: CASSEKNYGYTF. The chain combines TRBV10-1 with TRBJ1-2; D ambiguous. The germline V gene encodes CDR1 WNHNN and CDR2 SYGVQD (reference sequence). The CDR3 covers 12 residues. V shed 6 bases and J shed 2 bases, with 7 bases lying between them.

The chain's CDR3 is CASSPGGGETQYF. The CDR3 DNA is TGTGCCAGCAGCCCAGGGGGGGGAGAGACCCAGTACTTC. The rearrangement links TRBV7-8 to TRBJ2-5; D assignment may be TRBD1 or TRBD2 (7 bases each). The CDR3 loop spans 13 amino acids. Trimming took 5 bases from V and 4 from J, leaving 11 bases between them. Per germline, CDR1 SGHVS and CDR2 FQNEAQ.

The chain couples TRBV10-1 to TRBJ2-7; a possible D gene is TRBD2 (6 bases). The J call may not be correct, given that the DNA end is closer to TRBJ2-1. Germline lookup yields CDR1 WNHNN and CDR2 SYGVQD (reference sequence). The CDR3 sequence is 18 residues long. DNA of the CDR3: TGCGCCAGCAGTGAGTCCGGGCCTAGCGCCCCGCTGAACAATGAGCAGTTCTTC. Protein sequence: CASSESGPSAPLNNEQFF.

This clonotype occurred a few times. The chain carries TRBV6-2 or TRBV6-3 and TRBJ2-3, with 10 bases matching TRBD2. Trimming at V came to 0 bases and at J to 3 bases, leaving 3 bases not matched to a gene. This CDR3 contains 16 residues. Germline CDR1 and CDR2: MNHEY and SVGEGT. The chain's CDR3 is CASSYSASGSTDTQYF. CDR3 nucleotide sequence: TGTGCCAGCAGTTACTCAGCTAGCGGGAGTACAGATACGCAGTATTTT.

This clonotype was seen a handful of times. V is TRBV5-1 and J is TRBJ2-1; a weak D match, TRBD2 (6 bases). This CDR3 has 15 amino acids. In germline, CDR1 is SGHRS, CDR2 YFSETQ. Trimming removed 4 bases at V and 6 bases at J, with 17 bases between. Here the CDR3 reads CASSRAEGSFNEQFF. For the CDR3, the DNA is TGCGCCAGCAGCCGGGCGGAGGGCAGTTTCAATGAGCAGTTCTTC.

There are many counts of this clonotype. The chain recombines TRBV6-2 or TRBV6-3 with TRBJ2-5; possibly TRBD2 for D (6 bases). CDR1 is MNHEY and CDR2 is SVGEGT in the germline V gene. The CDR3 extends over 13 amino acids. V dropped 5 bases and J dropped 5 bases, with 12 bases sitting between them. The CDR3 sequence is CASSGGTWETQYF. In nucleotides, the CDR3 is TGTGCCAGCAGTGGAGGGACGTGGGAGACCCAGTACTTC.